These T cell receptor beta chains were read from a single sample in a study of CD8 T cells in Susac syndrome. MiXCR, run by TCRdb on the immunoSEQ multiplex PCR reads, gives a single entry per CDR3 protein. The sample carries around 79,000 distinct CDR3 sequences, approximately 94% recorded once. The sample comprised CD8+ T cells from PBMCs. The receptors here all came from a human donor with Susac syndrome. Both conserved end residues are part of each CDR3. D genes are given only for firm matches. Part of the rows lack a size; the others show once, few, many or a class for expanded clones.

d_call: TRBD1
v_call: TRBV6-6
j_call: TRBJ2-7
clone_size: .
cdr3_nt: TGTGCCAGCAACTTGGGACAGGGGAACTACGAGCAGTACTTC
cdr3_aa: CASNLGQGNYEQYF

d_call: .
v_call: TRBV29-1
j_call: TRBJ1-2
clone_size: .
cdr3_nt: TGCAGCGCCGGGCGAGTGGGGGCGGCGGATGGCTACACCTTC
cdr3_aa: CSAGRVGAADGYTF

d_call: TRBD2
v_call: TRBV3-1
j_call: TRBJ2-1
clone_size: .
cdr3_nt: TGTGCCAGCAGCCAAGATCTATCTTGGGGACTAGCGGGTAATGAGCAGTTCTTC
cdr3_aa: CASSQDLSWGLAGNEQFF

d_call: .
v_call: TRBV2
j_call: TRBJ1-2
clone_size: .
cdr3_nt: TGTGCCAGCCTGGACAGCCTTTATGGCTACACCTTC
cdr3_aa: CASLDSLYGYTF

d_call: TRBD2
v_call: TRBV6-6
j_call: TRBJ2-3
clone_size: .
cdr3_nt: TGTGCCAGCACTAACGTGGTAGCGGGGAGGGATACGCAGTATTTT
cdr3_aa: CASTNVVAGRDTQYF

d_call: .
v_call: TRBV6-5
j_call: TRBJ2-1
clone_size: .
cdr3_nt: TGTGCCAGCAGTTACCTACCGGGGGATGAGCAGTTCTTC
cdr3_aa: CASSYLPGDEQFF

d_call: .
v_call: TRBV3-1
j_call: TRBJ2-5
clone_size: .
cdr3_nt: TGTGCCAGCAGCCAAGAGAATTGGTTCCAAGAGACCCAGTACTTC
cdr3_aa: CASSQENWFQETQYF

d_call: .
v_call: TRBV20-1
j_call: TRBJ2-5
clone_size: once
cdr3_nt: TGCAGTGCTAAACAGGGTAGGGAGACCCAGTACTTC
cdr3_aa: CSAKQGRETQYF

d_call: .
v_call: TRBV7-9
j_call: TRBJ2-7
clone_size: .
cdr3_nt: TGTGCCAGCAGCTTAGCCACCGGGATCAGACACGAGCAGTACTTC
cdr3_aa: CASSLATGIRHEQYF

d_call: .
v_call: TRBV7-6
j_call: TRBJ1-5
clone_size: .
cdr3_nt: TGTGCCAGCAGCTTGAGGAGGGGCTTAAATCAGCCCCAGCATTTT
cdr3_aa: CASSLRRGLNQPQHF

d_call: .
v_call: TRBV20-1
j_call: TRBJ2-7
clone_size: .
cdr3_nt: TGCAGTGCGAACTACCGGGGAGATCACTTCGACGAGCAGTACTTC
cdr3_aa: CSANYRGDHFDEQYF

d_call: .
v_call: TRBV24-1
j_call: TRBJ2-3
clone_size: .
cdr3_nt: TGTGCCACCAGTGATTTAGACGGGGCGTGGGATACGCAGTATTTT
cdr3_aa: CATSDLDGAWDTQYF

d_call: .
v_call: TRBV9
j_call: TRBJ2-3
clone_size: .
cdr3_nt: TGTGCCAGCAGCCTTCGACAGGGAGGACTCATAGATACGCAGTATTTT
cdr3_aa: CASSLRQGGLIDTQYF

d_call: .
v_call: TRBV20-1
j_call: TRBJ2-7
clone_size: .
cdr3_nt: TGCAGTGCTAGAGAGAGGGGTTCCTACGAGCAGTACTTC
cdr3_aa: CSARERGSYEQYF

d_call: TRBD1
v_call: TRBV14
j_call: TRBJ2-2
clone_size: .
cdr3_nt: TGTGCCAGCAGCCGCGACAGGGGCAGGGCCGGGGAGCTGTTTTTT
cdr3_aa: CASSRDRGRAGELFF

d_call: .
v_call: TRBV19
j_call: TRBJ2-5
clone_size: .
cdr3_nt: TGTGCCAGTAGTCTGATGAACAGCCAAGAGACCCAGTACTTC
cdr3_aa: CASSLMNSQETQYF